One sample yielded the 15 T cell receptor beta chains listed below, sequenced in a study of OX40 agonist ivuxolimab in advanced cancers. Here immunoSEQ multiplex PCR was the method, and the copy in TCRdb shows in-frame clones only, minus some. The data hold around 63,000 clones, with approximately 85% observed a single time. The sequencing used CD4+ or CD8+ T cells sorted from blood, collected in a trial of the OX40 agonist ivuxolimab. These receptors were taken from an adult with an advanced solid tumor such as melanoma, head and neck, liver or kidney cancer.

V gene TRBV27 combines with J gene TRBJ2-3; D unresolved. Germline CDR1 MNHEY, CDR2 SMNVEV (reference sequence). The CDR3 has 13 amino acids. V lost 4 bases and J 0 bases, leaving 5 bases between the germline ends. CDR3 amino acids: CASSSTSTDTQYF. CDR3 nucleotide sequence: TGTGCCAGCAGTTCGACTAGCACAGATACGCAGTATTTT.

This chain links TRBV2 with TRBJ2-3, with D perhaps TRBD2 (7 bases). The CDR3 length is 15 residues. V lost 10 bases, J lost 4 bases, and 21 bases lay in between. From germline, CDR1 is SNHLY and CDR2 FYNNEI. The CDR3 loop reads CATQREGGASDTQYF. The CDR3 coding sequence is TGTGCCACCCAAAGGGAAGGGGGGGCGTCAGATACGCAGTATTTT.

The CDR3 here is CASSQGVGDQPQHF. DNA of the CDR3: TGCGCCAGCAGCCAAGGGGTGGGGGATCAGCCCCAGCATTTT. The chain recombines TRBV4-1 with TRBJ1-5, with D possibly matching TRBD1 (5 bases). This CDR3 comprises 14 residues. CDR1 and CDR2 from the germline V gene are MGHRA and YSYEKL. V was clipped by 1 base and J by 5 bases, with 9 bases between them.

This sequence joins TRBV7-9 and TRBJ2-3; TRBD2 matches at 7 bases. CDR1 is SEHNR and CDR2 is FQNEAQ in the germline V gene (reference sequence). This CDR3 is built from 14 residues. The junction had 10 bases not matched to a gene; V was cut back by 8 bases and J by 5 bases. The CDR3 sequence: CASDGAGAGDTQYF. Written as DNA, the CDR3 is TGTGCCAGCGATGGGGCGGGAGCCGGAGATACGCAGTATTTT.

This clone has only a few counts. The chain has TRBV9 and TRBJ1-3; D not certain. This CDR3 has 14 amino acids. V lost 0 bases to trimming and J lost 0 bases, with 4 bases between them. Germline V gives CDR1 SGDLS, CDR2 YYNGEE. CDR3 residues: CASSVEISGNTIYF. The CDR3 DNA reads TGTGCCAGCAGCGTAGAAATCTCTGGAAACACCATATATTTT.

CDR3 loop: CASSPPRSSGPSYEQYF. In nucleotides, the CDR3 is TGTGCCAGCTCACCCCCCAGGAGTAGCGGGCCGTCCTACGAGCAGTACTTC. The chain has TRBV18 and TRBJ2-7; TRBD2 agrees at 7 bases. V lost 3 bases to trimming and J lost 1 base; unmatched junction nucleotides: 12. CDR1 and CDR2 from the germline V gene are KGHSH and LQKENI. CDR3 length: 17 amino acids.

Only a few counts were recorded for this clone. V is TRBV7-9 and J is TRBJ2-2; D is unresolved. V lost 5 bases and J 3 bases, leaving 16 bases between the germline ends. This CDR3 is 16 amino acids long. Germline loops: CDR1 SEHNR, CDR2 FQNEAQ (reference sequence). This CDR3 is CASSPRTFLDTGELFF. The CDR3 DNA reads TGTGCCAGCAGCCCTCGGACCTTTTTGGACACCGGGGAGCTGTTTTTT.

CDR3 loop: CASSLEVNWNTEAFF. In DNA form, the CDR3 reads TGTGCCAGCAGCTTGGAGGTGAACTGGAACACTGAAGCTTTCTTT. The genes are TRBV5-4 and TRBJ1-1, with unresolved D. CDR3 length equals 15 residues. Trimming shortened V by 0 bases and J by 1 base, and 10 bases separated the two germline ends. The germline CDR1 and CDR2 sequences are SGHNT and YYREEE (reference sequence). Based on the CDR3 plus reference TRBV5-4 and TRBJ1-1, the full variable domain is ETGVTQSPTHLIKTRGQQVTLRCSSQSGHNTVSWYQQALGQGPQFIFQYYREEENGRGNFPPRFSGLQFPNYSSELNVNALELDDSALYLCASSLEVNWNTEAFFGQGTRLTVV.

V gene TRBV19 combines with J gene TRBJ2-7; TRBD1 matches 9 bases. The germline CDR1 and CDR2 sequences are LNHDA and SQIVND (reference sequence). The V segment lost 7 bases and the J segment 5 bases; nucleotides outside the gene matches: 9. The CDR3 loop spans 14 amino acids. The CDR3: CASNTGTGFHEQYF. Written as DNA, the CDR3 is TGTGCCAGTAACACCGGGACAGGGTTCCACGAGCAGTACTTC.

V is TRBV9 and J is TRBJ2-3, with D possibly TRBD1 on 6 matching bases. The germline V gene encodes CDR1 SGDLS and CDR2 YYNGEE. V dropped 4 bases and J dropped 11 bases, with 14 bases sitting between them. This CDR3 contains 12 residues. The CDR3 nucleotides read TGTGCCAGCAGCCCAGGGGCTAAACAGCAGTATTTT. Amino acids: CASSPGAKQQYF. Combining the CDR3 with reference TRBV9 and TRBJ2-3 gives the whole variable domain DSGVTQTPKHLITATGQRVTLRCSPRSGDLSVYWYQQSLDQGLQFLIQYYNGEERAKGNILERFSAQQFPDLHSELNLSSLELGDSALYFCASSPGAKQQYFGPGTRLTVL.

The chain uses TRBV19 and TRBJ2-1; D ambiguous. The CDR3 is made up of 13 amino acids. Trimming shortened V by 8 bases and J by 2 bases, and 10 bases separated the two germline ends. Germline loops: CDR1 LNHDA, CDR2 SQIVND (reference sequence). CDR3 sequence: CASEAGAYNEQFF. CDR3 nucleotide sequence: TGTGCCAGTGAAGCTGGAGCCTACAATGAGCAGTTCTTC.

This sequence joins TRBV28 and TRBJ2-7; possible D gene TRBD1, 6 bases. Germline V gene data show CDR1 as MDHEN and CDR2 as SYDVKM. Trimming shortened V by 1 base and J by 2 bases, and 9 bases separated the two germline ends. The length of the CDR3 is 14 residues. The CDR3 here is CASSLSPGAYEQYF. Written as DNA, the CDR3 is TGTGCCAGCAGTTTATCTCCAGGGGCCTACGAGCAGTACTTC.

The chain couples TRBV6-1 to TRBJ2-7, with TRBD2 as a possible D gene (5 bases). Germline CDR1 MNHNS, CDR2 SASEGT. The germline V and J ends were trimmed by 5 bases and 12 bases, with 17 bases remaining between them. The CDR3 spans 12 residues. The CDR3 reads CASSKLVGSPYF. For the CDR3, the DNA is TGTGCCAGCAGTAAGCTCGTGGGGAGCCCGTACTTC.

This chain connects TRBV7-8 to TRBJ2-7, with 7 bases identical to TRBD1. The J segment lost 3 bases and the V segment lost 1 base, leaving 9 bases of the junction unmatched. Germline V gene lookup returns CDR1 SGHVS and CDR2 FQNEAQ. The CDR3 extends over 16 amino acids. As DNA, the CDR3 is TGTGCCAGCAGCTTAGTTACAGGGGAATCGGACTACGAGCAGTACTTC. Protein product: CASSLVTGESDYEQYF.

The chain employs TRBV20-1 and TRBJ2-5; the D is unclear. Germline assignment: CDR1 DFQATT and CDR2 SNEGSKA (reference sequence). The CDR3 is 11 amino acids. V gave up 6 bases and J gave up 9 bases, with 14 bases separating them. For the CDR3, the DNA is TGCAGTGCCCCGAAAGACTTGTCCCAGTACTTC. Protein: CSAPKDLSQYF.